This T cell receptor beta chain was retrieved from a study of T cell repertoires in cytomegalovirus infection. TCRdb itself ran the reads through MiXCR, one entry per CDR3 protein. The sample comprises more than 85,000 distinct CDR3 sequences, approximately 15% of which are singletons, and more than 7% rests with the top ten. The CDR3 is made up of 15 amino acids. With 5 bases removed from V and 1 base from J, the gap between germline ends came to 14 bases. Per the germline V gene, CDR1 is MNHGY and CDR2 is SAAAGT. This clonotype was counted a single time. This chain connects TRBV6-8 to TRBJ1-1; unclear D gene. The TCR originated in a human donor in good health (CMV status not recorded). Some clones in this sample may be carry-over from other donors' samples. Sequenced sample: PBMCs. DNA for the CDR3: TGTGCCAGCAGTGAACTCAGGAGAGAGAACACTGAAGCTTTCTTT. Protein sequence: CASSELRRENTEAFF.